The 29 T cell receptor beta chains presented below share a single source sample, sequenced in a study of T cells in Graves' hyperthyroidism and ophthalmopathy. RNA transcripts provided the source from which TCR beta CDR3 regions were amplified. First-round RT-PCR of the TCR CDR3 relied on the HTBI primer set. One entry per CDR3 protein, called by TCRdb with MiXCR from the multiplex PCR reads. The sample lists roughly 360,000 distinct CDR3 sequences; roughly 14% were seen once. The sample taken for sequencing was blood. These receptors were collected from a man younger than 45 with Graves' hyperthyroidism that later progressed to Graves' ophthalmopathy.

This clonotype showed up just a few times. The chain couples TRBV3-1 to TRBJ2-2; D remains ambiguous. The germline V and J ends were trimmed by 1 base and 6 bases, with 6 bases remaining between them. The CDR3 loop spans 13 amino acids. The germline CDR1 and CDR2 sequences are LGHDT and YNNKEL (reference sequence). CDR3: CASSQALPGELFF. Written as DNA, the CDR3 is TGTGCCAGCAGCCAAGCTCTTCCCGGGGAGCTGTTTTTT.

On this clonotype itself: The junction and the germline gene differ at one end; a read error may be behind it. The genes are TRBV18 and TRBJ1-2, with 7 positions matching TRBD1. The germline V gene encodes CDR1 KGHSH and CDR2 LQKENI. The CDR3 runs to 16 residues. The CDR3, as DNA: TGTGCCAGCTCACGGGACCCGGACAGGCGGGGGTATGGCCACACCTTC. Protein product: CASSRDPDRRGYGHTF.

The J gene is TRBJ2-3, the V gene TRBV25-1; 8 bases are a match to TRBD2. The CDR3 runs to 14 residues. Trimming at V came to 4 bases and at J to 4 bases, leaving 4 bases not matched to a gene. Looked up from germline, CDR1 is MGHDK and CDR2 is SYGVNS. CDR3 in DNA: TGTGCCAGCAGTGTCGGGGGGGGGGCAGATACGCAGTATTTT. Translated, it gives CASSVGGGADTQYF.

The CDR3 nucleotides are TGTGCCAGCAGTTCGAGCCGGGGGCGGGAGACCCAGTACTTC. Amino acids: CASSSSRGRETQYF. The gene calls are TRBV28 and TRBJ2-5, with D possibly being TRBD1 or TRBD2 (6 bases each). The V gene lost 4 bases and the J gene lost 5 bases, with 14 bases spanning the gap. This CDR3 contains 14 residues. Germline-derived CDR1 and CDR2 are MDHEN and SYDVKM. Full variable domain (rest looked up from reference TRBV28 and TRBJ2-5): DVKVTQSSRYLVKRTGEKVFLECVQDMDHENMFWYRQDPGLGLRLIYFSYDVKMKEKGDIPEGYSVSREKKERFSLILESASTNQTSMYLCASSSSRGRETQYFGPGTRLLVL.

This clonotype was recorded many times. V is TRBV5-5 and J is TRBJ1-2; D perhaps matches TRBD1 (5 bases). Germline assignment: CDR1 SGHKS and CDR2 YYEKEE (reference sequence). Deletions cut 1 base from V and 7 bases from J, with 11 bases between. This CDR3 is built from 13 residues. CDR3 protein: CASSLSGTGGYTF. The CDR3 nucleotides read TGTGCCAGCAGCTTGAGCGGGACCGGTGGCTACACCTTC. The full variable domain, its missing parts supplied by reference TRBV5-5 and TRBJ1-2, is DAGVTQSPTHLIKTRGQQVTLRCSPISGHKSVSWYQQVLGQGPQFIFQYYEKEERGRGNFPDRFSARQFPNYSSELNVNALLLGDSALYLCASSLSGTGGYTFGSGTRLTVV.

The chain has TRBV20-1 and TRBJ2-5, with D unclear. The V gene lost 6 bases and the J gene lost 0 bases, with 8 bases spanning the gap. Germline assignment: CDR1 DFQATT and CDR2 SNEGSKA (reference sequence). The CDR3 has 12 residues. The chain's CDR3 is CSAVADQETQYF. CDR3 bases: TGCAGTGCGGTGGCCGACCAAGAGACCCAGTACTTC.

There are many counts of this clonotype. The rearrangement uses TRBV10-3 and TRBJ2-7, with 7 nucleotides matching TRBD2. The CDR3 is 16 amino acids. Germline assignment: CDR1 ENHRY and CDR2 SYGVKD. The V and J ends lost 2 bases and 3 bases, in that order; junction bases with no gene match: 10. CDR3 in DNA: TGTGCCATCAGTGAGGGCGGGTCGGGGGGAAACTACGAGCAGTACTTC. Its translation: CAISEGGSGGNYEQYF.

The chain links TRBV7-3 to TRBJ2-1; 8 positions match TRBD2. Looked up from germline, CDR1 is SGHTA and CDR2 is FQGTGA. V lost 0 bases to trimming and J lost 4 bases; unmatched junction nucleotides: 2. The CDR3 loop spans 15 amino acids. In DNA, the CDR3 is TGTGCCAGCAGCTTAACGGCGGGGGGATACAATGAGCAGTTCTTC. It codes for CASSLTAGGYNEQFF.

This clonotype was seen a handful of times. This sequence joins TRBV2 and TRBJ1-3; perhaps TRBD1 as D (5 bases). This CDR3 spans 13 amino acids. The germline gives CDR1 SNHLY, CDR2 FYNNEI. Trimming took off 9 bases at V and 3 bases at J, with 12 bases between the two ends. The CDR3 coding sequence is TGTGCCAGGCAGGGTGAACGTGGAAACACCATATATTTT. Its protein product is CARQGERGNTIYF.

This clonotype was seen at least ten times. The CDR3 here is CASRIQGANTGELFF. As DNA, the CDR3 is TGTGCCAGCAGGATACAGGGGGCGAACACCGGGGAGCTGTTTTTT. V and J are TRBV11-2 and TRBJ2-2; 8 nucleotides align to TRBD1. Germline trimming cut 6 bases from V and 0 bases from J; bases unmatched to any gene: 3. Germline values: CDR1 SGHAT, CDR2 FQNNGV. The length of the CDR3 is 15 residues.

CDR3 region: CASSPMTDAYGYTF. In DNA form, the CDR3 reads TGTGCCAGCAGCCCCATGACAGACGCCTATGGCTACACCTTC. V is TRBV7-6 and J is TRBJ1-2, with D possibly matching TRBD1 (5 bases). Germline V gives CDR1 SGHVS, CDR2 FNYEAQ. CDR3 length: 14 amino acids. The V and J ends lost 5 bases and 4 bases respectively, with 14 bases between them. Drawing the rest from reference TRBV7-6 and TRBJ1-2, the complete variable domain is GAGVSQSPRYKVTKRGQDVALRCDPISGHVSLYWYRQALGQGPEFLTYFNYEAQQDKSGLPNDRFSAERPEGSISTLTIQRTEQRDSAMYRCASSPMTDAYGYTFGSGTRLTVV.

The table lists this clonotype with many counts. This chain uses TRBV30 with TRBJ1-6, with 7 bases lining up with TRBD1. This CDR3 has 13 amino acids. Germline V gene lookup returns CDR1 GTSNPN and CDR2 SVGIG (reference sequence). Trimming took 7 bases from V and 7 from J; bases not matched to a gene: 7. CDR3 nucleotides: TGTGCCTACCAGGGGACAGCCAATTCACCCCTCCACTTT. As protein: CAYQGTANSPLHF.

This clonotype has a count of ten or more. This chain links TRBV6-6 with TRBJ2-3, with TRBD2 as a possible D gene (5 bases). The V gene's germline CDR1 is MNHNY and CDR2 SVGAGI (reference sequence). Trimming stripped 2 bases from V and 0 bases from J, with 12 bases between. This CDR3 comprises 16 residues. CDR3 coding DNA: TGTGCCAGCAGTTACGCACTAGGGTCAAGCACAGATACGCAGTATTTT. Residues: CASSYALGSSTDTQYF.

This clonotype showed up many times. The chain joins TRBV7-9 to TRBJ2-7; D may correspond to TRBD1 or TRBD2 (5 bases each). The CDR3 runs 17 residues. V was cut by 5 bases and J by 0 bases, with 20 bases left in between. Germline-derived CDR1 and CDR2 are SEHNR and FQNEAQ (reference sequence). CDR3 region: CASSPEGRTSNSYEQYF. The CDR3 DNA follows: TGTGCCAGCAGCCCCGAGGGGCGGACTTCCAACTCCTACGAGCAGTACTTC.

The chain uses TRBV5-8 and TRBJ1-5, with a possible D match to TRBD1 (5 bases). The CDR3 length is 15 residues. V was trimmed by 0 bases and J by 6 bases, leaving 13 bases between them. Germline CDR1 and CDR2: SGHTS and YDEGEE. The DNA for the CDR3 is TGTGCCAGCAGCTTGGTCGGGGCCCTGGGTCAGCCCCAGCATTTT. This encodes CASSLVGALGQPQHF.

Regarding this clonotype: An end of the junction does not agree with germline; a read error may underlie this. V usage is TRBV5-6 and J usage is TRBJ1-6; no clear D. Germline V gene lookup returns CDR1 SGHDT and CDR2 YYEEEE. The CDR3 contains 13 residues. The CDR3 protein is CACSLKPPPPLHF. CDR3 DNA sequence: TGTGCCTGCAGCTTGAAACCGCCTCCCCCCCTCCACTTT.

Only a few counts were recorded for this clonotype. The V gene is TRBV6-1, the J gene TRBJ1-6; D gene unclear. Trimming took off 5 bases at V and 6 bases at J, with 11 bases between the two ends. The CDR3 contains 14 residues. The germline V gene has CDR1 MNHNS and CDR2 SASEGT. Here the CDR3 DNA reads TGTGCCAGCAGTTCAACTCCTCTTAATTCACCCCTCCACTTT. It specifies CASSSTPLNSPLHF.

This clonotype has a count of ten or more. CDR3 DNA sequence: TGTGCCAGCAGTGAAAATGAGAATCAGCCCCAGCATTTT. This encodes CASSENENQPQHF. The chain uses TRBV6-1 and TRBJ1-5; D is unresolved. The germline gives CDR1 MNHNS, CDR2 SASEGT. The CDR3 is 13 amino acids. V was cut by 2 bases and J by 4 bases, with 6 bases left in between.

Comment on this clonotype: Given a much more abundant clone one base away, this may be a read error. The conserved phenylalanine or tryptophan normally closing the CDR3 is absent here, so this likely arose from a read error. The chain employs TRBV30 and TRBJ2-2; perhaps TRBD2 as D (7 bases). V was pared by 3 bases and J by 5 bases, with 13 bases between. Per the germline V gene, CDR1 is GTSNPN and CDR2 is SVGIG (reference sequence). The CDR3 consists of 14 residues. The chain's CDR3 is CAWRGGPGTGELFL. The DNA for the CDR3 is TGTGCCTGGAGGGGGGGGCCAGGGACCGGGGAGCTGTTTCTT.

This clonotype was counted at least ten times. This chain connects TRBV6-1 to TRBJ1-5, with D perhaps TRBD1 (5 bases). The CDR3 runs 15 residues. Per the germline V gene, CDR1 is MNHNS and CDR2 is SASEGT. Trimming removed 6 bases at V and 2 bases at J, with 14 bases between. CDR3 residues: CASSRGEEGNQPQHF. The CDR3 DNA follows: TGTGCCAGCAGCCGAGGGGAAGAGGGCAATCAGCCCCAGCATTTT.

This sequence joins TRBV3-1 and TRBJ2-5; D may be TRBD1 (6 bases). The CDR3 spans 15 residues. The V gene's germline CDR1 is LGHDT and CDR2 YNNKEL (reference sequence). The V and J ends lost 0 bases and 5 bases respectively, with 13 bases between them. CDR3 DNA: TGTGCCAGCAGCCAAGATCGCAGGGGTGGCGAGACCCAGTACTTC. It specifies CASSQDRRGGETQYF.

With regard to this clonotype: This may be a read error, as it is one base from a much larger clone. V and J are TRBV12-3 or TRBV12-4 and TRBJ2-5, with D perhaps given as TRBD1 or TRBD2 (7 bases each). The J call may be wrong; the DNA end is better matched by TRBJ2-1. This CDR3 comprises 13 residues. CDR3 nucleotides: TGTGCCAGCACCTACAGGGGAGGGGAGACCCAGTTCTTC. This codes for CASTYRGGETQFF.

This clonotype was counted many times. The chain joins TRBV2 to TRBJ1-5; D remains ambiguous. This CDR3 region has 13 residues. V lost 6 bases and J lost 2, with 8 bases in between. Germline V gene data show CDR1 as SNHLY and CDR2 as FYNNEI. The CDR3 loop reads CASRDPRNQPQHF. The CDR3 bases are TGTGCCAGCAGGGACCCCCGCAATCAGCCCCAGCATTTT.

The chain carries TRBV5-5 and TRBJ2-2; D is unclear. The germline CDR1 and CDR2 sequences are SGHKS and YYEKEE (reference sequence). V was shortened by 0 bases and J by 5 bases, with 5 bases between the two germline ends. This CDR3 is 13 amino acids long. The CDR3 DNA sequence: TGTGCCAGCAGCTTGGTCCTTACCGGGGAGCTGTTTTTT. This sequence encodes CASSLVLTGELFF.

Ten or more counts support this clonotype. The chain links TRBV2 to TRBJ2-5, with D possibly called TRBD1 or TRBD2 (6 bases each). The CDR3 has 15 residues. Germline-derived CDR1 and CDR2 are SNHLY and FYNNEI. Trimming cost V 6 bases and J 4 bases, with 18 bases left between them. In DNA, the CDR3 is TGTGCCAGCAGGGATTGGGGGGCCCCCGGAGAGACCCAGTACTTC. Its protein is CASRDWGAPGETQYF.

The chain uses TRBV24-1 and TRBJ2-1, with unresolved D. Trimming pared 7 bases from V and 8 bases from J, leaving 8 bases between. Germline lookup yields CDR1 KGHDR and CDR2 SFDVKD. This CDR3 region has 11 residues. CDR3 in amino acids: CATSLGDEQFF. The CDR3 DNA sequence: TGTGCCACCAGCCTAGGCGATGAGCAGTTCTTC.

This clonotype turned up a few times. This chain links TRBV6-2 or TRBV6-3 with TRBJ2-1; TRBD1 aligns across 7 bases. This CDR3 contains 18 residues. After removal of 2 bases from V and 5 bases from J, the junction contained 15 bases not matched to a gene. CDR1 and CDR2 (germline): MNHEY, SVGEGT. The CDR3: CASSYGVRGLKKNNEQFF. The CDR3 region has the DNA TGTGCCAGCAGTTACGGGGTGAGGGGGCTCAAAAAAAACAATGAGCAGTTCTTC.

The CDR3 DNA sequence: TGCGCCAGCAGCGCCAAGATTGGGGCGTTGGATGAGCAGTTCTTC. Its protein is CASSAKIGALDEQFF. V usage is TRBV5-1 and J usage is TRBJ2-1; D may be TRBD1 (5 bases). This CDR3 has 15 residues. Germline V gene lookup returns CDR1 SGHRS and CDR2 YFSETQ. V was pared by 4 bases and J by 8 bases, with 19 bases between.

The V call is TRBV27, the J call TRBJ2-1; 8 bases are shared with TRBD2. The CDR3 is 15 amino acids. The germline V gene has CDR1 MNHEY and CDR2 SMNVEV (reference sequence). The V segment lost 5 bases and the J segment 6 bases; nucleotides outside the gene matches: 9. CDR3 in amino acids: CASSIAGRSLNEQFF. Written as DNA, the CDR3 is TGTGCCAGCAGTATAGCGGGGAGGTCCCTCAATGAGCAGTTCTTC.